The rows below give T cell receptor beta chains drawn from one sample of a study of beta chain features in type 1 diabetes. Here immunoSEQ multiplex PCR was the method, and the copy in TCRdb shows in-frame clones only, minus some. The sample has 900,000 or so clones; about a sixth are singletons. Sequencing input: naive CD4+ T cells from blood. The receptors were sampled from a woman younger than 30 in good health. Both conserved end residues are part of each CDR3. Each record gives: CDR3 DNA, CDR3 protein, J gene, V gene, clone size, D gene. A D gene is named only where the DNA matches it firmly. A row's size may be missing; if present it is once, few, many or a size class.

cdr3_nt: TGTGCCAGCAGCGCGCGTTCGGGGGCGGGACTCACCACCTACAATGAGCAGTTCTTC
cdr3_aa: CASSARSGAGLTTYNEQFF
j_call: TRBJ2-1
v_call: TRBV9
clone_size: few
d_call: .

cdr3_nt: TGTGCCAGCCGCCTTGACAGGGAAGATGAGCAGTTCTTC
cdr3_aa: CASRLDREDEQFF
j_call: TRBJ2-1
v_call: TRBV27
clone_size: .
d_call: TRBD1

cdr3_nt: TGCAGCGTTGAGGTCCCGGGACAGGGGACCTGGAGGAACTACGAGCAGTACTTC
cdr3_aa: CSVEVPGQGTWRNYEQYF
j_call: TRBJ2-7
v_call: TRBV29-1
clone_size: few
d_call: TRBD1

cdr3_nt: TGTGCCAGCAGCTCTCTCCGGTTGGGACTAGCGGGAGTCAATGAGCAGTTCTTC
cdr3_aa: CASSSLRLGLAGVNEQFF
j_call: TRBJ2-1
v_call: TRBV7-9
clone_size: few
d_call: TRBD2

cdr3_nt: TGTGCCAGCAGCTTAAGCTGGACCGGCCATGAGCAGTTCTTC
cdr3_aa: CASSLSWTGHEQFF
j_call: TRBJ2-1
v_call: TRBV7-3
clone_size: few
d_call: .

cdr3_nt: TGTGCCAGCAGCTTAGTTTTGCGGGGCAACACCGGGGAGCTGTTTTTT
cdr3_aa: CASSLVLRGNTGELFF
j_call: TRBJ2-2
v_call: TRBV7-6
clone_size: .
d_call: .

cdr3_nt: TGTGCCAGCAGCCAATTCCTTGGACAGCTAAGCTCTGGGGCCAACGTCCTGACTTTC
cdr3_aa: CASSQFLGQLSSGANVLTF
j_call: TRBJ2-6
v_call: TRBV4-2
clone_size: few
d_call: .

cdr3_nt: TGTGCCAGCGTTCGGACTAGCGGGAGTGGAGAGACCCAGTACTTC
cdr3_aa: CASVRTSGSGETQYF
j_call: TRBJ2-5
v_call: TRBV2
clone_size: once
d_call: TRBD2

cdr3_nt: TGTGCCAGCAGCCTGGGGGGAACTAGCGCATACGAGCAGTACTTC
cdr3_aa: CASSLGGTSAYEQYF
j_call: TRBJ2-7
v_call: TRBV7-9
clone_size: few
d_call: TRBD2

cdr3_nt: TGTGCCAGCAGCTTGGTCGCCAACGTCCTGACTTTC
cdr3_aa: CASSLVANVLTF
j_call: TRBJ2-6
v_call: TRBV5-6
clone_size: few
d_call: .

cdr3_nt: TGCGCCAGCAGCCGGTGGGGGGGGCGATGGTACGAGCAGTACTTC
cdr3_aa: CASSRWGGRWYEQYF
j_call: TRBJ2-7
v_call: TRBV23-1
clone_size: .
d_call: .

cdr3_nt: TGTGCCACCAGCAGGGACAGGGGTAACACTGAAGCTTTCTTT
cdr3_aa: CATSRDRGNTEAFF
j_call: TRBJ1-1
v_call: TRBV15
clone_size: few
d_call: TRBD1

cdr3_nt: TGCAGTGCGGCTAGGGACTTCGAGCAGTACTTC
cdr3_aa: CSAARDFEQYF
j_call: TRBJ2-7
v_call: TRBV20-1
clone_size: .
d_call: .

cdr3_nt: TGTGCCAGCAGCTTAGTTCTAGCTCAGACCCAGTACTTC
cdr3_aa: CASSLVLAQTQYF
j_call: TRBJ2-5
v_call: TRBV13
clone_size: .
d_call: .

cdr3_nt: TGTGCCAGCAGCGGGACTAGCGGGGGGACCGAGCAGTACTTC
cdr3_aa: CASSGTSGGTEQYF
j_call: TRBJ2-7
v_call: TRBV9
clone_size: .
d_call: TRBD2

cdr3_nt: TGCGCCAGCAGCACGAGGGGTTGGGGATCCGAAACTCCAGATACGCAGTATTTT
cdr3_aa: CASSTRGWGSETPDTQYF
j_call: TRBJ2-3
v_call: TRBV5-1
clone_size: .
d_call: .

cdr3_nt: TGTGCCAGCAGAATGGGCAGCCAAGAGACCCAGTACTTC
cdr3_aa: CASRMGSQETQYF
j_call: TRBJ2-5
v_call: TRBV25-1
clone_size: few
d_call: .

cdr3_nt: TGCGCCAGCAGCCAAGATGTCCTCAAATATTACGAGCAGTACTTC
cdr3_aa: CASSQDVLKYYEQYF
j_call: TRBJ2-7
v_call: TRBV4-3
clone_size: few
d_call: .

cdr3_nt: TGTGCCAGTAGTTATGGGACTAGCGGGAGCAATGAGCAGTTCTTC
cdr3_aa: CASSYGTSGSNEQFF
j_call: TRBJ2-1
v_call: TRBV19
clone_size: .
d_call: TRBD2

cdr3_nt: TGCGCCAGCAGCTTACTAGCGGGAGTGGAGAATGAGCAGTTCTTC
cdr3_aa: CASSLLAGVENEQFF
j_call: TRBJ2-1
v_call: TRBV5-1
clone_size: few
d_call: TRBD2

cdr3_nt: TGTGCCAGCAGTTTCGGGCACACCGGGGAGCTGTTTTTT
cdr3_aa: CASSFGHTGELFF
j_call: TRBJ2-2
v_call: TRBV6-5
clone_size: .
d_call: .

cdr3_nt: TGTGCCAGCTCACCACCGTCAGTCCAAGAGACCCAGTACTTC
cdr3_aa: CASSPPSVQETQYF
j_call: TRBJ2-5
v_call: TRBV18
clone_size: .
d_call: .

cdr3_nt: TGCGCCAGCAGCTTGCTCACCGGGGCGGGCGGCTACACCTTC
cdr3_aa: CASSLLTGAGGYTF
j_call: TRBJ1-2
v_call: TRBV5-1
clone_size: .
d_call: .

cdr3_nt: TGTGCCAGCAGTTATTCTGGCGACTACGAGCAGTACTTC
cdr3_aa: CASSYSGDYEQYF
j_call: TRBJ2-7
v_call: TRBV11-2
clone_size: .
d_call: .

cdr3_nt: TGTGCCAGCAGCTTGAGCGATTACAATGAGCAGTTCTTC
cdr3_aa: CASSLSDYNEQFF
j_call: TRBJ2-1
v_call: TRBV5-6
clone_size: few
d_call: .

cdr3_nt: TGTGCCAGCAGGCCTACTAGCCTTTCCTACAATGAGCAGTTCTTC
cdr3_aa: CASRPTSLSYNEQFF
j_call: TRBJ2-1
v_call: TRBV27
clone_size: .
d_call: .

cdr3_nt: TGTGCCAGCAGCTTTACAACCCTCCCTAGCACAGATACGCAGTATTTT
cdr3_aa: CASSFTTLPSTDTQYF
j_call: TRBJ2-3
v_call: TRBV7-2
clone_size: .
d_call: .